Reported below is one T cell receptor (beta chain). The antigen is undetermined. Germline V gene data show CDR1 as MNHNS and CDR2 as SASEGT. The CDR3 length is 12 residues. The V end was cut by 6 bases, the J end by 5 bases, with 8 bases between. TCRdb's table, derived via immunoSEQ multiplex PCR, lists solely in-frame clones and lacks some. The sample lists approximately 64,000 clones; roughly 83% were seen once. The data derive from a study of a mutant IDH1 vaccine in newly diagnosed glioma. Study as a whole: Beginning 4-6 weeks after radiotherapy alone, or with temozolomide cycles, vaccination took place. It was radiotherapy, temozolomide, or both that patients received previously, with most receiving both.

The time point denotes: week 11, during vaccination. In every dose of vaccine, 300 ug of mutant IDH1 20-mer peptide was given alongside topical imiquimod. Whole-study findings and limits: Vaccination induced immune responses in 93.3% of patients.

The gene calls are TRBV6-1 and TRBJ1-5, with D uncertain. The source of this sequence is a woman aged 50 to 60 with glioma. Here the sequenced sample was PBMCs, taken from a glioma patient whose treatment included an IDH1 peptide vaccine. The CDR3 nucleotides are TGTGCCAGCAGGCCCCCGGATCAGCCCCAGCATTTT. Translating it yields CASRPPDQPQHF.